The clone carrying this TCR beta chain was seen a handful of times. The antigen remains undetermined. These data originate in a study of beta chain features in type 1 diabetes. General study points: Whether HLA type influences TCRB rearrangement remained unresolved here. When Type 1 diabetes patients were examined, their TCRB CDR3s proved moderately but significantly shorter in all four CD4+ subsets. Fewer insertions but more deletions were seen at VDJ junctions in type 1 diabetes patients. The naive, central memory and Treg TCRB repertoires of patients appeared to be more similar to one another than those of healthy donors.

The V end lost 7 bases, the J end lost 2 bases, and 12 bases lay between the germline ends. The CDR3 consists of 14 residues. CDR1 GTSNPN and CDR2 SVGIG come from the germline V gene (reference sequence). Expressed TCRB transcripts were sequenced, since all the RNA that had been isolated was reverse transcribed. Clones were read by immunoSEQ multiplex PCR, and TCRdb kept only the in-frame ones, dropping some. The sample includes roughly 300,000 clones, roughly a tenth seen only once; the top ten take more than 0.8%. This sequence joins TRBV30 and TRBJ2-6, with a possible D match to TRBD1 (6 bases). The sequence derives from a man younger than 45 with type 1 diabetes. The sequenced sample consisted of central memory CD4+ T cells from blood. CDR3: CASSRGAGANVLTF. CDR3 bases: TGTGCCTCATCCAGGGGAGCTGGGGCCAACGTCCTGACTTTC.